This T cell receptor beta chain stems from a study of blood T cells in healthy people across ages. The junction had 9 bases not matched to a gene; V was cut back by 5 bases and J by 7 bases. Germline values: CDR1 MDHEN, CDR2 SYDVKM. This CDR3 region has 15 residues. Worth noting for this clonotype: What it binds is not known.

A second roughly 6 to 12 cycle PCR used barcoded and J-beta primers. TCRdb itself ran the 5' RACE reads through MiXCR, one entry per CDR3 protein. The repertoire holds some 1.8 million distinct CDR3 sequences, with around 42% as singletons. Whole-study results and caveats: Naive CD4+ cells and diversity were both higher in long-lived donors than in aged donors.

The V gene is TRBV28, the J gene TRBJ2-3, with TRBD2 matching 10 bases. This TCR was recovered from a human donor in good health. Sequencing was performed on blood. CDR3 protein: CASSLAGAALYTQYF. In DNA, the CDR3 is TGTGCCAGCAGTCTAGCGGGGGCCGCTTTATATACGCAGTATTTT.